This passage covers 24 T cell receptor beta chains from one sample sequenced in a study of shared clonotypes between healthy human individuals. Only CD45RO-negative cells positively selected for CCR7 counted as naive CD8 cells, so terminally differentiated effector memory CD45RA+ cells were excluded. Profiling relied on immunoSEQ multiplex PCR, and the TCRdb table lists in-frame clones only, not all of them. The data hold about 1.9 million clones, with around 95% observed a single time. The sample taken for sequencing was naive CD8+ T cells from PBMCs. The receptor set was obtained from a man aged 18 to 35 in good health. Some clones in this sample may be carry-over from other donors' samples.

This sequence joins TRBV4-2 and TRBJ2-1, with D tentatively TRBD2 (6 bases). Deletions cut 0 bases from V and 1 base from J, with 10 bases between. This CDR3 has 16 residues. CDR1 is LGHNA, CDR2 YNFKEQ, per germline. The CDR3 region has the DNA TGTGCCAGCAGCCAAGAAGCGGGTTGGTCCTACAATGAGCAGTTCTTC. Its translation: CASSQEAGWSYNEQFF.

The chain is built from TRBV4-3 and TRBJ2-3; D perhaps matches TRBD1 (6 bases). CDR1 and CDR2 (germline): LGHNA, YSLEER. The V gene lost 1 base and the J gene lost 5 bases, with 13 bases spanning the gap. CDR3 length: 15 residues. The CDR3 is CASSQGFQGLDTQYF. CDR3 coding DNA: TGCGCCAGCAGCCAAGGGTTCCAGGGGTTAGATACGCAGTATTTT.

This sequence joins TRBV7-6 and TRBJ2-7, with 8 bases fitting TRBD2. After removal of 5 bases from V and 0 bases from J, the junction contained 12 bases not matched to a gene. The germline CDR1 and CDR2 sequences are SGHVS and FNYEAQ. The CDR3 runs to 17 residues. The CDR3 coding sequence is TGTGCCAGCAGCACACCTCGCGTGGCGGGAGGCTCCTACGAGCAGTACTTC. Its protein product is CASSTPRVAGGSYEQYF.

Here the CDR3 DNA reads TGTGCCAGCAGCGCTAGGACTAGCGGGAACAATGAGCAGTTCTTC. Translating it yields CASSARTSGNNEQFF. The J gene is TRBJ2-1, the V gene TRBV9; 12 bases fit TRBD2. Germline loops: CDR1 SGDLS, CDR2 YYNGEE. This CDR3 region has 15 residues. V lost 3 bases and J lost 5; bases outside the gene matches: 3.

The chain joins TRBV27 to TRBJ2-1; 7 bases align to TRBD1. Germline loops: CDR1 MNHEY, CDR2 SMNVEV (reference sequence). The CDR3 has 13 amino acids. The trim removed 7 bases at V and 6 bases at J, leaving 6 bases unmatched. CDR3 region: CASTRQGTNEQFF. The CDR3 DNA reads as TGTGCCAGCACCCGACAGGGAACCAATGAGCAGTTCTTC.

The V call is TRBV7-9, the J call TRBJ1-5, with D hard to call. Germline loops: CDR1 SEHNR, CDR2 FQNEAQ (reference sequence). There are 11 residues in the CDR3. V was shortened by 5 bases and J by 3 bases, with 2 bases between the two germline ends. The CDR3 spells CASSLNQPQHF. The CDR3 nucleotides are TGTGCCAGCAGCCTCAATCAGCCCCAGCATTTT.

In the case of this clone: Other DNA sequences in the sample encode the same CDR3. This rearrangement joins TRBV27 to TRBJ2-7; D remains unclear. Per germline, CDR1 MNHEY and CDR2 SMNVEV (reference sequence). The CDR3 runs to 13 residues. V lost 2 bases and J 4 bases, leaving 9 bases between the germline ends. This chain's CDR3 is CASSLGLSYEQYF. DNA for the CDR3: TGTGCCAGCAGTTTAGGGCTCTCATACGAGCAGTACTTC.

The chain recombines TRBV9 with TRBJ2-2, with TRBD1 matching over 8 bases. Germline V gives CDR1 SGDLS, CDR2 YYNGEE. The V segment lost 0 bases and the J segment 5 bases; nucleotides outside the gene matches: 3. This CDR3 contains 15 residues. The CDR3 DNA reads TGTGCCAGCAGCGTAGGGTACAGGGGGACCGGGGAGCTGTTTTTT. This encodes CASSVGYRGTGELFF. Drawing the rest from reference TRBV9 and TRBJ2-2, the complete variable domain is DSGVTQTPKHLITATGQRVTLRCSPRSGDLSVYWYQQSLDQGLQFLIQYYNGEERAKGNILERFSAQQFPDLHSELNLSSLELGDSALYFCASSVGYRGTGELFFGEGSRLTVL.

Only one count was recorded for this clone. The chain combines TRBV13 with TRBJ2-7; TRBD2 is a possible D gene (5 bases). This CDR3 is built from 15 residues. Looked up from germline, CDR1 is PRHDT and CDR2 is FYEKMQ (reference sequence). V was pared by 0 bases and J by 2 bases, with 11 bases between. CDR3 nucleotide sequence: TGTGCCAGCAGCTTAGGCGGGCGGGCAACCTACGAGCAGTACTTC. It codes for CASSLGGRATYEQYF.

This rearrangement joins TRBV11-2 to TRBJ2-5; no clear D gene. Trimming pared 1 base from V and 2 bases from J, leaving 11 bases between. CDR3 length: 15 amino acids. CDR1 is SGHAT, CDR2 FQNNGV, per germline. DNA for the CDR3: TGTGCCAGCAGCTTAGCTGTAGGGCGACAAGAGACCCAGTACTTC. This encodes CASSLAVGRQETQYF.

J is TRBJ1-1 and V is TRBV9; D not resolved. CDR1 is SGDLS, CDR2 YYNGEE, per germline. The germline V and J ends were trimmed by 3 bases and 7 bases, with 10 bases remaining between them. This CDR3 comprises 12 residues. As DNA, the CDR3 is TGTGCCAGCAGCGAAACGGACGGTGAAGCTTTCTTT. Residues: CASSETDGEAFF.

V is TRBV10-3 and J is TRBJ2-7, with 11 bases fitting TRBD2. The germline V gene encodes CDR1 ENHRY and CDR2 SYGVKD. The CDR3 has 15 residues. Trimming at V came to 2 bases and at J to 2 bases, leaving 2 bases not matched to a gene. The CDR3 reads CAISELSGRAYEQYF. CDR3 DNA sequence: TGTGCCATCAGTGAGCTTAGCGGGAGGGCCTACGAGCAGTACTTC.

The gene calls are TRBV6-5 and TRBJ2-1; D not certain. The V gene's germline CDR1 is MNHEY and CDR2 SVGAGI. CDR3 length: 14 amino acids. V gave up 8 bases and J gave up 6 bases, with 17 bases separating them. The CDR3 DNA reads TGTGCCAGCCGGTGGGCTGAGAATATCAATGAGCAGTTCTTC. Translating it yields CASRWAENINEQFF.

Worth noting for this clone: At the DNA level, this CDR3 is encoded by other sequences in the same sample as well. The V gene is TRBV5-6, the J gene TRBJ2-7; D not resolved. Germline V gene sequence: CDR1 SGHDT, CDR2 YYEEEE. This CDR3 spans 13 amino acids. Trimming removed 0 bases at V and 7 bases at J, with 11 bases between. The CDR3 DNA reads TGTGCCAGCAGCTTGGGGGCCCCGAGGGAGCAGTACTTC. Residues: CASSLGAPREQYF.

The chain is built from TRBV4-3 and TRBJ2-2; 7 bases fit TRBD2. CDR1 and CDR2 (germline): LGHNA, YSLEER. With V trimmed by 4 bases and J by 6 bases, 2 bases remained unmatched. The CDR3 runs 13 residues. DNA of the CDR3: TGCGCCAGCAGCCCAGGACTAGCCGGGGAGCTGTTTTTT. Translating gives CASSPGLAGELFF.

This clone was found once. The rearrangement uses TRBV7-3 and TRBJ2-1; D unresolved. V shed 4 bases and J shed 1 base, with 17 bases lying between them. Germline V gives CDR1 SGHTA, CDR2 FQGTGA. The CDR3 extends over 17 amino acids. The DNA of the CDR3 is TGTGCCAGCAGCTCGCCCACGGACCACACTTCCTACAATGAGCAGTTCTTC. Its translation is CASSSPTDHTSYNEQFF.

The rearrangement uses TRBV19 and TRBJ2-3; perhaps TRBD2 as D (6 bases). Germline V gene sequence: CDR1 LNHDA, CDR2 SQIVND (reference sequence). The CDR3 extends over 15 amino acids. V gave up 0 bases and J gave up 0 bases, with 7 bases separating them. The CDR3: CASSIEGGSTDTQYF. CDR3 coding DNA: TGTGCCAGTAGTATAGAGGGGGGAAGCACAGATACGCAGTATTTT.

This clone has only a few counts. V is TRBV7-9 and J is TRBJ1-3; D unresolved. This CDR3 is 17 amino acids long. The V end was cut by 5 bases, the J end by 4 bases, with 21 bases between. Germline V gene lookup returns CDR1 SEHNR and CDR2 FQNEAQ (reference sequence). The CDR3 reads CASSTLPFNLGGNTIYF. The DNA for the CDR3 is TGTGCCAGCAGCACCCTACCCTTTAACCTCGGAGGAAACACCATATATTTT. Full variable domain (remainder filled in from reference TRBV7-9 and TRBJ1-3): DTGVSQNPRHKITKRGQNVTFRCDPISEHNRLYWYRQTLGQGPEFLTYFQNEAQLEKSRLLSDRFSAERPKGSFSTLEIQRTEQGDSAMYLCASSTLPFNLGGNTIYFGEGSWLTVV.

Of note for this clone: The sample carries other DNA sequences with the same CDR3. CDR3 bases: TGCGCCAGCAGCTTGGGGACAGGGACTGAAGCTTTCTTT. Translating gives CASSLGTGTEAFF. The genes are TRBV5-1 and TRBJ1-1, with TRBD1 matching over 8 bases. Trimming took 0 bases from V and 5 from J; bases not matched to a gene: 0. Germline V lookup: CDR1 SGHRS, CDR2 YFSETQ. CDR3 length: 13 residues.

This chain joins TRBV7-9 and TRBJ2-7; TRBD1 matches at 8 bases. The CDR3 sequence is 17 residues long. J lost 2 bases, V lost 3 bases, and 12 bases had no gene match. CDR1 and CDR2 (germline): SEHNR, FQNEAQ (reference sequence). In DNA, the CDR3 is TGTGCCAGCAGCTTGGCCCTGCGACAGGGGATTACCTACGAGCAGTACTTC. Translating gives CASSLALRQGITYEQYF. Full variable domain (rest looked up from reference TRBV7-9 and TRBJ2-7): DTGVSQNPRHKITKRGQNVTFRCDPISEHNRLYWYRQTLGQGPEFLTYFQNEAQLEKSRLLSDRFSAERPKGSFSTLEIQRTEQGDSAMYLCASSLALRQGITYEQYFGPGTRLTVT.

The chain joins TRBV6-5 to TRBJ1-1; unclear D gene. The germline V and J ends were trimmed by 6 bases and 3 bases, with 14 bases remaining between them. The CDR3 extends over 14 amino acids. CDR1 is MNHEY and CDR2 is SVGAGI in the germline V gene. The CDR3 DNA sequence: TGTGCCAGCAGGCCCGGTTTAGCAGACACTGAAGCTTTCTTT. Amino acids: CASRPGLADTEAFF.

The genes are TRBV28 and TRBJ2-1; 10 nucleotides align to TRBD2. The CDR3 loop spans 15 amino acids. Germline CDR1 reads MDHEN; CDR2 reads SYDVKM. J was trimmed by 5 bases and V by 5 bases; bases with no gene match: 6. The CDR3 loop reads CASSDSGRPNNEQFF. DNA of the CDR3: TGTGCCAGCAGTGATAGCGGGAGGCCCAACAATGAGCAGTTCTTC.

Turning to this clone: Additional DNA sequences in this sample encode the identical CDR3. The genes are TRBV27 and TRBJ2-1; D ambiguous. The V end was cut by 4 bases, the J end by 3 bases, with 7 bases between. The CDR3 contains 13 residues. CDR1 and CDR2 (germline): MNHEY, SMNVEV (reference sequence). CDR3 bases: TGTGCCAGCAGTTCTTTAGACTACAATGAGCAGTTCTTC. Protein sequence: CASSSLDYNEQFF.

V and J are TRBV9 and TRBJ1-3; no definite D call. The germline CDR1 and CDR2 sequences are SGDLS and YYNGEE. Between the trimmed V and J ends, which lost 0 bases and 4 bases, there was a span of 14 bases. The CDR3 spans 16 residues. CDR3 sequence (DNA): TGTGCCAGCAGCGTAGATGAGGATGTCAACGGAAACACCATATATTTT. It codes for CASSVDEDVNGNTIYF.